Listed here are 9 T cell receptor beta chains from one sample, sequenced in a study of cytomegalovirus exposure and HLA in healthy donors. The study ran its PCR with 60 Vbeta and 13 Jbeta primers. Some clones are missing from TCRdb's copy, which holds only in-frame ones; the method was immunoSEQ multiplex PCR. The top ten hold under 8% of the sample, which has 80,000 to 100,000 clones, over 70% seen once. The specimen sequenced was PBMCs. The receptors were gathered from a man aged 45-60 years in good health and CMV-seropositive.

This clone showed up just a few times. CDR3 loop: CASSYRDRVGEQYF. The CDR3 DNA sequence: TGTGCCAGCAGCTACCGGGACAGGGTCGGCGAGCAGTACTTC. V gene TRBV7-8 combines with J gene TRBJ2-7; 9 positions agree with TRBD1. V lost 4 bases to trimming and J lost 6 bases; unmatched junction nucleotides: 7. From germline, CDR1 is SGHVS and CDR2 FQNEAQ. CDR3 length: 14 amino acids.

This clone has just a few counts. This chain uses TRBV6-6 with TRBJ1-4; D not certain. Germline CDR1 MNHNY, CDR2 SVGAGI (reference sequence). Trimming shortened V by 0 bases and J by 6 bases, and 14 bases separated the two germline ends. The CDR3 sequence is 16 residues long. Here the CDR3 DNA reads TGTGCCAGCAGTTACTCTGGAGGGCGAGCAGATGAAAAACTGTTTTTT. Its protein product is CASSYSGGRADEKLFF.

This clone was seen a handful of times. This chain uses TRBV6-5 with TRBJ2-7, with D tentatively TRBD1 (6 bases). Deletions cut 6 bases from V and 3 bases from J, with 9 bases between. Per the germline V gene, CDR1 is MNHEY and CDR2 is SVGAGI. The CDR3 extends over 12 amino acids. For the CDR3, the DNA is TGTGCCAGCAGGGACAGTATCTACGAGCAGTACTTC. It codes for CASRDSIYEQYF.

V usage is TRBV30 and J usage is TRBJ1-2; weak D call: TRBD1 (6 bases). Germline V lookup: CDR1 GTSNPN, CDR2 SVGIG (reference sequence). The V gene lost 0 bases and the J gene lost 4 bases, with 9 bases spanning the gap. This CDR3 region has 13 residues. The CDR3 reads CAWSVSRGYGYTF. The DNA for the CDR3 is TGTGCCTGGAGTGTATCCAGGGGCTATGGCTACACCTTC. The complete variable domain, with remaining parts taken from reference TRBV30 and TRBJ1-2, reads SQTIHQWPATLVQPVGSPLSLECTVEGTSNPNLYWYRQAAGRGLQLLFYSVGIGQISSEVPQNLSASRPQDRQFILSSKKLLLSDSGFYLCAWSVSRGYGYTFGSGTRLTVV.

The V call is TRBV12-5, the J call TRBJ2-7; the match to TRBD1 covers 7 bases. The CDR3 totals 14 residues. Per germline, CDR1 LGHNT and CDR2 FRNRAP. V was clipped by 5 bases and J by 1 base; unmatched bases: 5. CDR3 protein: CASGLSGQSYEQYF. The CDR3 DNA reads TGTGCTAGTGGTCTCTCGGGACAGTCCTACGAGCAGTACTTC.

V usage is TRBV5-5 and J usage is TRBJ2-5; D is ambiguous. This CDR3 has 11 amino acids. Trimming removed 2 bases at V and 4 bases at J, with 3 bases between. Germline-derived CDR1 and CDR2 are SGHKS and YYEKEE (reference sequence). The CDR3 DNA is TGTGCCAGCAGCTTCATAGAGACCCAGTACTTC. This gives the protein CASSFIETQYF.

The chain links TRBV7-2 to TRBJ2-7; the D gene is possibly TRBD1 (7 bases). Per the germline V gene, CDR1 is SGHTA and CDR2 is FQGNSA. This CDR3 has 16 residues. Trimming removed 6 bases at V and 2 bases at J, with 20 bases between. CDR3 DNA sequence: TGTGCCAGCAGTAAATTCGTCCAGGGGGGTACCTACGAGCAGTACTTC. The encoded protein is CASSKFVQGGTYEQYF. Drawing the rest from reference TRBV7-2 and TRBJ2-7, the complete variable domain is GAGVSQSPSNKVTEKGKDVELRCDPISGHTALYWYRQSLGQGLEFLIYFQGNSAPDKSGLPSDRFSAERTGGSVSTLTIQRTQQEDSAVYLCASSKFVQGGTYEQYFGPGTRLTVT.

J is TRBJ2-1 and V is TRBV5-4; 11 bases map to TRBD2. This CDR3 comprises 17 residues. From germline, CDR1 is SGHNT and CDR2 YYREEE (reference sequence). After removal of 4 bases from V and 7 bases from J, the junction contained 13 bases not matched to a gene. The CDR3, as DNA: TGTGCCAGCAGCCTAGGAGTAGCGGGGGGGCGTACGAATGAGCAGTTCTTC. Translating gives CASSLGVAGGRTNEQFF.

The chain employs TRBV6-6 and TRBJ2-7, with a tentative D call TRBD1 (5 bases). V was pared by 7 bases and J by 1 base, with 11 bases between. Germline values: CDR1 MNHNY, CDR2 SVGAGI (reference sequence). The CDR3 runs 13 residues. Written as DNA, the CDR3 is TGTGCCAGCAACACACCAGGGTCCTACGAGCAGTACTTC. Encoded protein: CASNTPGSYEQYF.